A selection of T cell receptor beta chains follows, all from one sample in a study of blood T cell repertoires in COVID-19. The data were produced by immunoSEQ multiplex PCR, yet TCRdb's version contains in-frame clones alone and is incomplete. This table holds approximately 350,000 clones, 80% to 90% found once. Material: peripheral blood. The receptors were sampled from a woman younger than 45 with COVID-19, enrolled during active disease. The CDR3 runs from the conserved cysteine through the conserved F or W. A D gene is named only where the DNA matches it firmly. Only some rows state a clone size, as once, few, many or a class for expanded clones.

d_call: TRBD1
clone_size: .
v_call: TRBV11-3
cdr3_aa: CASSQGGQPETQYF

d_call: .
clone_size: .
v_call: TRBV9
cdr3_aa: CASSPSGTTNQPQHF

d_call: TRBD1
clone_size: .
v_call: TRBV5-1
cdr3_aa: CASSSRTGTDTQYF

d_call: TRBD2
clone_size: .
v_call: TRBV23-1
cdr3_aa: CASSPTSGRYNEQFF

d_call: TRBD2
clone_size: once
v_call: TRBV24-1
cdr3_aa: CATSDPPGSSGPTDTQYF

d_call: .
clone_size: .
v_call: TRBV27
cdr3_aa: CASSRGGDYNEQFF

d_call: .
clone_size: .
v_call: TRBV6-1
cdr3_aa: CASSESRVGVGFRYSNQPQHF

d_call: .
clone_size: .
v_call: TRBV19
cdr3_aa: CASSIDGARTGQNEQFF

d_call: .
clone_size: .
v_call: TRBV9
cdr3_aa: CASSPGGGNEQFF

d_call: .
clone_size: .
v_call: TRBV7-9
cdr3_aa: CASSLGGRDLVF

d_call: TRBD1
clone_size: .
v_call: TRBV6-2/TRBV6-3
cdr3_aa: CASSYPGQGRQETQYF

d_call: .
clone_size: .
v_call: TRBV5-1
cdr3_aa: CASSVRYPNTEAFF

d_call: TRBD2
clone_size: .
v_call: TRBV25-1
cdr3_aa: CASSDRLAKGRDNEQFF

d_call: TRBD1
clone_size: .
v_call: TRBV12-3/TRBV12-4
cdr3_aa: CASSTGGGNTIYF

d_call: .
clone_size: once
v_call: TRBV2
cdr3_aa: CASSPPTVPTEYGYTF

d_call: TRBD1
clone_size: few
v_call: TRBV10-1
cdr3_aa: CASSERGPGTGVEGTEAFF